The rows below give T cell receptor beta chains drawn from one sample of a study of blood T cell repertoires in COVID-19. Some clones are missing from TCRdb's copy, which holds only in-frame ones; the method was immunoSEQ multiplex PCR. The sample has approximately 270,000 clones; roughly nine tenths are singletons. The sample consisted of PBMCs or T cells enriched from blood (not recorded which). These receptor sequences come from a human donor in a cohort exposed to, infected with or recovered from COVID-19 (not recorded which). The donor label of this sample is uncertain. CDR3s include the opening cysteine and the closing phenylalanine or tryptophan. A D gene is named only where the DNA matches it firmly. Size values are once, few and many counts, or a class for expanded clones, and some rows have none.

D gene: TRBD2; J gene: TRBJ2-1; clone size: once; V gene: TRBV4-1; CDR3 DNA: TGCGCCAGCAGCCAAGATCCCGGGACTAGCGGAGGAAATGAGCAGTTCTTC; CDR3 protein: CASSQDPGTSGGNEQFF
D gene: TRBD1; J gene: TRBJ1-3; clone size: .; V gene: TRBV9; CDR3 DNA: TGTGCCAGCAGCCCCCGAACATTGGAGACAGGGGGGTACAGCTCTGGAAACACCATATATTTT; CDR3 protein: CASSPRTLETGGYSSGNTIYF
D gene: TRBD1; J gene: TRBJ2-4; clone size: .; V gene: TRBV4-3; CDR3 DNA: TGCGCCAGCAGCCAAGAAATCTTCGCCGGGACAGGGGTCGGCAAAAACATTCAGTACTTC; CDR3 protein: CASSQEIFAGTGVGKNIQYF
D gene: TRBD1; J gene: TRBJ1-4; clone size: .; V gene: TRBV5-1; CDR3 DNA: TGCGCCAGCAGCCTCCGGACAGGGGGCGAGTATAAACTGTTTTTT; CDR3 protein: CASSLRTGGEYKLFF
D gene: .; J gene: TRBJ2-3; clone size: once; V gene: TRBV5-1; CDR3 DNA: TGCGCCAGCAGCTTGTGGGGGCCTACTAGCACAGATACGCAGTATTTT; CDR3 protein: CASSLWGPTSTDTQYF
D gene: TRBD1; J gene: TRBJ1-1; clone size: .; V gene: TRBV10-3; CDR3 DNA: TGTGCCATCAGCCCCACAGGGGACACTGAAGCTTTCTTT; CDR3 protein: CAISPTGDTEAFF
D gene: TRBD1; J gene: TRBJ1-2; clone size: .; V gene: TRBV30; CDR3 DNA: TGTGCCTGGAAAACCTTCCTAGTTGTCGGGACAGGGGGCAATGGCTACACCTTC; CDR3 protein: CAWKTFLVVGTGGNGYTF
D gene: TRBD2; J gene: TRBJ2-1; clone size: .; V gene: TRBV18; CDR3 DNA: TGTGCCAGCCGCAAGGAGACTAGCGGGGGGCCCTACAATGAGCAGTTCTTC; CDR3 protein: CASRKETSGGPYNEQFF
D gene: TRBD2; J gene: TRBJ2-3; clone size: .; V gene: TRBV11-2; CDR3 DNA: TGTGCCAGCAGCCCCCGAACTAGCGGGGTGGGTGATACGCAGTATTTT; CDR3 protein: CASSPRTSGVGDTQYF
D gene: .; J gene: TRBJ1-5; clone size: .; V gene: TRBV27; CDR3 DNA: TGTGCCAGCAGTTTATCGAACTCCCCACAGCAGCCCCAGCATTTT; CDR3 protein: CASSLSNSPQQPQHF
D gene: TRBD2; J gene: TRBJ2-1; clone size: .; V gene: TRBV2; CDR3 DNA: TGTGCCAGCAGAGGAGCGGGGGTGTACAATGAGCAGTTCTTC; CDR3 protein: CASRGAGVYNEQFF
D gene: TRBD2; J gene: TRBJ2-3; clone size: .; V gene: TRBV14; CDR3 DNA: TGTGCCAGCAGCCAAGTTCGGGGCAGCGGGGCTAAAGATACGCAGTATTTT; CDR3 protein: CASSQVRGSGAKDTQYF
D gene: TRBD1; J gene: TRBJ1-3; clone size: .; V gene: TRBV6-2/TRBV6-3; CDR3 DNA: TGTGCCAGCAGTTCCGGGACAGGGGGCTCTGGAAACACCATATATTTT; CDR3 protein: CASSSGTGGSGNTIYF
D gene: TRBD1; J gene: TRBJ1-2; clone size: .; V gene: TRBV5-8; CDR3 DNA: TGTGCCAGCAGCTTGGACAGGGGATCTTCCTATGGCTACACCTTC; CDR3 protein: CASSLDRGSSYGYTF
D gene: TRBD1; J gene: TRBJ1-4; clone size: .; V gene: TRBV19; CDR3 DNA: TGTGCCAGTAGTCTCAGGGGGGCTAATGAAAAACTGTTTTTT; CDR3 protein: CASSLRGANEKLFF
D gene: .; J gene: TRBJ1-5; clone size: once; V gene: TRBV5-1; CDR3 DNA: TGCGCCAGCAGCTTGGCAGGTCTTGGCAATCAGCCCCAGCATTTT; CDR3 protein: CASSLAGLGNQPQHF
D gene: TRBD1; J gene: TRBJ1-2; clone size: .; V gene: TRBV19; CDR3 DNA: TGTGCCAGTGCGCCGGGACAGGGGGCGGGTGGCTACACCTTC; CDR3 protein: CASAPGQGAGGYTF
D gene: .; J gene: TRBJ1-1; clone size: .; V gene: TRBV27; CDR3 DNA: TGTGCCAGCAGTCCCATAGAATTCCACACTGAAGCTTTCTTT; CDR3 protein: CASSPIEFHTEAFF
D gene: TRBD1; J gene: TRBJ1-3; clone size: .; V gene: TRBV25-1; CDR3 DNA: TGTGCCAGCAGTGACCGGACAGGGGGCGCTGGAAACACCATATATTTT; CDR3 protein: CASSDRTGGAGNTIYF
D gene: TRBD1; J gene: TRBJ1-2; clone size: .; V gene: TRBV12-3/TRBV12-4; CDR3 DNA: TGTGCCAGCAGCCCCGGGACAGGCGACGGCTACACCTTC; CDR3 protein: CASSPGTGDGYTF
D gene: .; J gene: TRBJ1-2; clone size: .; V gene: TRBV6-5; CDR3 DNA: TGTGCCAGCAGCGCACAGGGTCCGCTAGACTATGGCTACACCTTC; CDR3 protein: CASSAQGPLDYGYTF
D gene: TRBD2; J gene: TRBJ2-1; clone size: .; V gene: TRBV9; CDR3 DNA: TGTGCCAGCAGCGTAGGAAATAGCGGGGGTAATGAGCAGTTCTTC; CDR3 protein: CASSVGNSGGNEQFF
D gene: .; J gene: TRBJ2-3; clone size: .; V gene: TRBV5-1; CDR3 DNA: TGCGCCAGCAGCTACCGGGCAGATACGCAGTATTTT; CDR3 protein: CASSYRADTQYF
D gene: TRBD1; J gene: TRBJ1-6; clone size: .; V gene: TRBV11-2; CDR3 DNA: TGTGCCAGCAGCTTAGGCAAAGGGGGCCTTAATTCACCCCTCCACTTT; CDR3 protein: CASSLGKGGLNSPLHF
D gene: .; J gene: TRBJ2-7; clone size: .; V gene: TRBV5-1; CDR3 DNA: TGCGCCAGCAGCCCTTATCGACAGGCGGACGAGCAGTACTTC; CDR3 protein: CASSPYRQADEQYF
D gene: .; J gene: TRBJ2-7; clone size: once; V gene: TRBV21-1; CDR3 DNA: TGTGCCAGCAGCAAAGCGTCTTGGGGGGAGTTTTGCGAGCAGTACTTC; CDR3 protein: CASSKASWGEFCEQYF
D gene: .; J gene: TRBJ2-3; clone size: .; V gene: TRBV7-3; CDR3 DNA: TGTGCCAGCAGACCTCTCGGGACAGATACGCAGTATTTT; CDR3 protein: CASRPLGTDTQYF
D gene: TRBD1; J gene: TRBJ2-1; clone size: .; V gene: TRBV19; CDR3 DNA: TGTGCCAGTAGCTCGGGACAGGGTTATGATGAGCAGTTCTTC; CDR3 protein: CASSSGQGYDEQFF
D gene: .; J gene: TRBJ1-5; clone size: .; V gene: TRBV9; CDR3 DNA: TGTGCCAGCAGCGCGGAGTTCGATCAGCCCCAGCATTTT; CDR3 protein: CASSAEFDQPQHF
D gene: TRBD1; J gene: TRBJ1-5; clone size: .; V gene: TRBV6-2/TRBV6-3; CDR3 DNA: TGTGCCAGCAGTTCCTCCCAGACAGGGAGCAGGCAGCCCCAGCATTTT; CDR3 protein: CASSSSQTGSRQPQHF
D gene: TRBD1; J gene: TRBJ1-2; clone size: once; V gene: TRBV10-3; CDR3 DNA: TGTGCCATCAGGCCGTTACAGGGGGCGCTTGGCTACACCTTC; CDR3 protein: CAIRPLQGALGYTF
D gene: TRBD1; J gene: TRBJ1-1; clone size: .; V gene: TRBV11-2; CDR3 DNA: TGTGCCAGCAGCGTCTACAGGGGGCGAAGCCCTGAAGCTTTCTTT; CDR3 protein: CASSVYRGRSPEAFF
D gene: TRBD1; J gene: TRBJ2-3; clone size: .; V gene: TRBV30; CDR3 DNA: TGTGCCTGGTCGCCTGGGGCGACAGGGGTCACGCAGTATTTT; CDR3 protein: CAWSPGATGVTQYF
D gene: .; J gene: TRBJ1-2; clone size: .; V gene: TRBV5-1; CDR3 DNA: TGCGCCAGCAGCTTGGATTCGGGCGGGGATGGCTACACCTTC; CDR3 protein: CASSLDSGGDGYTF
D gene: .; J gene: TRBJ1-3; clone size: .; V gene: TRBV25-1; CDR3 DNA: TGTGCCAGCAGTGAATATATGACTCATAAAGGAAACACCATATATTTT; CDR3 protein: CASSEYMTHKGNTIYF
D gene: .; J gene: TRBJ2-7; clone size: .; V gene: TRBV12-5; CDR3 DNA: TGTGCTAGTCGGGACGAGCAGTACTTC; CDR3 protein: CASRDEQYF
D gene: TRBD1; J gene: TRBJ2-1; clone size: .; V gene: TRBV4-3; CDR3 DNA: TGCGCCAGCAGCCAAGATAGTGGTTTAGGGGGCCTGAATGAGCAGTTCTTC; CDR3 protein: CASSQDSGLGGLNEQFF
D gene: .; J gene: TRBJ1-5; clone size: .; V gene: TRBV27; CDR3 DNA: TGTGCCAGCAGTTCAGGGTACGGTCAGCCCCAGCATTTT; CDR3 protein: CASSSGYGQPQHF
D gene: TRBD1; J gene: TRBJ1-3; clone size: .; V gene: TRBV5-6; CDR3 DNA: TGTGCCAGCAGCTCTACAGGGGGCGTCGACACCATATATTTT; CDR3 protein: CASSSTGGVDTIYF